The 22 T cell receptor beta chains presented below share a single source sample, sequenced in a study of graft-versus-host responses after intestinal transplantation. Measured with immunoSEQ multiplex PCR; TCRdb has only the in-frame clones, and not every one. The top ten hold around 0.57% of the sample, which has tens of thousands of clones, 90% to 95% seen once. Their antigen targets remain unknown. This specimen was unstimulated CD8+ T cells sorted from spleen or lymph node cells, taken before intestinal transplant. The receptors were gathered from a human donor who received an intestinal transplant.

The chain recombines TRBV7-6 with TRBJ1-3; the D is unclear. Germline CDR1 SGHVS, CDR2 FNYEAQ. CDR3 length: 13 residues. Trimming took off 1 base at V and 3 bases at J, with 4 bases between the two ends. CDR3 sequence (DNA): TGTGCCAGCAGCTTAGAAATTGGAAACACCATATATTTT. Translation gives CASSLEIGNTIYF.

The chain couples TRBV9 to TRBJ2-3; 9 positions agree with TRBD2. The junction had 4 bases not matched to a gene; V was cut back by 3 bases and J by 2 bases. This CDR3 is built from 15 residues. The germline V gene has CDR1 SGDLS and CDR2 YYNGEE. This CDR3 is CASSGTSGYTDTQYF. Written as DNA, the CDR3 is TGTGCCAGCAGCGGAACTAGCGGGTACACAGATACGCAGTATTTT.

A single count supports this clone. In DNA form, the CDR3 reads TGCGCCAGCAGTCAATCAGTCGGCGGGAGGCAGGGGATTCGACCCCAGCATTTT. Translation gives CASSQSVGGRQGIRPQHF. This rearrangement joins TRBV23-1 to TRBJ1-5, with D possibly matching TRBD1 (6 bases). TRBV23-1 is an open reading frame whose function is uncertain. CDR3 length equals 18 residues. V was trimmed by 0 bases and J by 10 bases, leaving 25 bases between them.

The chain carries TRBV5-1 and TRBJ2-4; D remains ambiguous. The CDR3 has 16 residues. V gave up 4 bases and J gave up 3 bases, with 17 bases separating them. Looked up from germline, CDR1 is SGHRS and CDR2 is YFSETQ. CDR3 DNA: TGCGCCAGCAGCCCCGGGCTCGAGAGCTTCAAAAACATTCAGTACTTC. It encodes CASSPGLESFKNIQYF. Full variable domain (outside the CDR3, taken from reference TRBV5-1 and TRBJ2-4): KAGVTQTPRYLIKTRGQQVTLSCSPISGHRSVSWYQQTPGQGLQFLFEYFSETQRNKGNFPGRFSGRQFSNSRSEMNVSTLELGDSALYLCASSPGLESFKNIQYFGAGTRLSVL.

The chain joins TRBV27 to TRBJ1-2; a weak D match, TRBD1 (6 bases). V was pared by 5 bases and J by 5 bases, with 15 bases between. CDR3 length: 14 amino acids. Germline CDR1 and CDR2: MNHEY and SMNVEV (reference sequence). The CDR3 region is CASSPRGGGYGYTF. The CDR3 region has the DNA TGTGCCAGCAGTCCCAGGGGTGGAGGGTATGGCTACACCTTC.

The genes are TRBV7-2 and TRBJ1-2; D uncertain. In germline, CDR1 is SGHTA, CDR2 FQGNSA. V was trimmed by 1 base and J by 3 bases, leaving 3 bases between them. The CDR3 length is 12 residues. CDR3 DNA: TGTGCCAGCAGCTTAGAATACTATGGCTACACCTTC. It translates to CASSLEYYGYTF.

This chain links TRBV7-2 with TRBJ2-7; TRBD2 matches 10 bases. With V trimmed by 6 bases and J by 4 bases, 9 bases remained unmatched. The CDR3 extends over 15 amino acids. Germline assignment: CDR1 SGHTA and CDR2 FQGNSA. CDR3 amino acids: CASSPTSGTSYEQYF. As DNA, the CDR3 is TGTGCCAGCAGTCCCACTAGCGGGACCTCTTACGAGCAGTACTTC.

The chain carries TRBV5-6 and TRBJ2-3; 9 nucleotides match TRBD2. This CDR3 spans 15 amino acids. Unmatched junction bases numbered 5, after V lost 2 bases and J lost 4 bases. Germline CDR1 is SGHDT and CDR2 is YYEEEE. CDR3: CASSFIAGAPDTQYF. CDR3 DNA sequence: TGTGCCAGCAGCTTCATAGCGGGAGCCCCAGATACGCAGTATTTT.

The chain is built from TRBV7-8 and TRBJ2-1; D is unclear. The V gene lost 1 base and the J gene lost 9 bases, with 13 bases spanning the gap. The germline CDR1 and CDR2 sequences are SGHVS and FQNEAQ. This CDR3 has 14 residues. The CDR3 region has the DNA TGTGCCAGCAGCTTAGGCCCGGGCTTGGGTGAGCAGTTCTTC. The encoded protein is CASSLGPGLGEQFF.

The chain has TRBV4-1 and TRBJ2-5; D possibly uses TRBD1 or TRBD2 (7 bases each). Per germline, CDR1 MGHRA and CDR2 YSYEKL. V lost 1 base and J lost 7, with 16 bases in between. CDR3 length: 15 residues. The CDR3 bases are TGCGCCAGCAGCCAAGGGCAGGGGGGGAAAGGGACCCAGTACTTC. Amino acids: CASSQGQGGKGTQYF.

The chain uses TRBV27 and TRBJ2-7; 8 bases are a match to TRBD1. Germline values: CDR1 MNHEY, CDR2 SMNVEV (reference sequence). This CDR3 contains 12 residues. V lost 3 bases, J lost 6 bases, and 1 base stayed unmatched. Here the CDR3 reads CASSLTGAEQYF. In DNA, the CDR3 is TGTGCCAGCAGTTTGACAGGGGCCGAGCAGTACTTC.

The rearrangement joins TRBV2 to TRBJ1-3, with 9 positions matching TRBD1. Losses at the gene ends were 6 bases for V and 4 bases for J; bases not matched to a gene: 10. The CDR3 length is 16 residues. Germline V CDR1 and CDR2: SNHLY, FYNNEI. In DNA, the CDR3 is TGTGCCAGCAGAGAATCGACAGGGGGATTGGGAAACACCATATATTTT. Protein sequence: CASRESTGGLGNTIYF.

The chain couples TRBV28 to TRBJ1-1; no clear D gene. The CDR3 is 11 residues long. The germline V gene has CDR1 MDHEN and CDR2 SYDVKM. Trimming left V 3 bases short and J 10 bases short, with 9 bases between. The CDR3: CASSFESVAFF. Here the CDR3 DNA reads TGTGCCAGCAGTTTTGAGAGCGTAGCTTTCTTT. The full variable domain, its missing parts supplied by reference TRBV28 and TRBJ1-1, is DVKVTQSSRYLVKRTGEKVFLECVQDMDHENMFWYRQDPGLGLRLIYFSYDVKMKEKGDIPEGYSVSREKKERFSLILESASTNQTSMYLCASSFESVAFFGQGTRLTVV.

This chain connects TRBV7-9 to TRBJ2-7; a weak D match, TRBD2 (5 bases). This CDR3 has 14 residues. Germline V gene lookup returns CDR1 SEHNR and CDR2 FQNEAQ (reference sequence). Trimming pared 3 bases from V and 5 bases from J, leaving 14 bases between. The DNA for the CDR3 is TGTGCCAGCAGCTTCCCCCGGGGTGAGGACGAGCAGTACTTC. It codes for CASSFPRGEDEQYF.

CDR3 sequence (DNA): TGTGCCAGCAGCTTAATTGAGCAGTTCTTC. Translating gives CASSLIEQFF. This rearrangement joins TRBV7-9 to TRBJ2-1; the D is unclear. The V end was cut by 2 bases, the J end by 9 bases, with 2 bases between. Germline V gene sequence: CDR1 SEHNR, CDR2 FQNEAQ (reference sequence). CDR3 length equals 10 residues. Based on the CDR3 plus reference TRBV7-9 and TRBJ2-1, the full variable domain is DTGVSQNPRHKITKRGQNVTFRCDPISEHNRLYWYRQTLGQGPEFLTYFQNEAQLEKSRLLSDRFSAERPKGSFSTLEIQRTEQGDSAMYLCASSLIEQFFGPGTRLTVL.

The rearrangement joins TRBV10-1 to TRBJ2-3; unclear D gene. The CDR3 consists of 13 residues. V lost 0 bases and J lost 2, with 3 bases in between. CDR1 and CDR2 (germline): WNHNN, SYGVQD (reference sequence). CDR3 loop: CASSESVTDTQYF. The CDR3 DNA follows: TGCGCCAGCAGTGAGTCGGTCACAGATACGCAGTATTTT.

This chain joins TRBV5-6 and TRBJ2-1; tentative D call: TRBD1 (6 bases). The germline gives CDR1 SGHDT, CDR2 YYEEEE. The CDR3 contains 14 residues. Trimming removed 5 bases from V and 1 base from J, with 10 bases in between. For the CDR3, the DNA is TGTGCCAGCAGGTCGACAGGTTCCTACAATGAGCAGTTCTTC. The encoded protein is CASRSTGSYNEQFF.

The chain is built from TRBV27 and TRBJ1-4; D is unresolved. Trimming pared 6 bases from V and 8 bases from J, leaving 7 bases between. Germline CDR1 MNHEY, CDR2 SMNVEV (reference sequence). The CDR3 consists of 11 residues. CDR3 in amino acids: CASRSQEKLFF. The DNA of the CDR3 is TGTGCCAGCAGATCACAGGAAAAACTGTTTTTT.

This clone turned up a few times. This sequence joins TRBV14 and TRBJ1-2; D might be TRBD1 (6 bases). Trimming shortened V by 5 bases and J by 4 bases, and 8 bases separated the two germline ends. The CDR3 has 12 amino acids. CDR1 and CDR2 (germline): SGHDN, FVKESK. CDR3 region: CASSLDSYGYTF. The CDR3 DNA sequence: TGTGCCAGCAGCTTGGACAGCTATGGCTACACCTTC.

V and J are TRBV4-2 and TRBJ2-5, with 7 bases identical to TRBD1. With V trimmed by 6 bases and J by 3 bases, 4 bases remained unmatched. The CDR3 length is 13 residues. CDR1 LGHNA and CDR2 YNFKEQ come from the germline V gene. The CDR3 DNA reads TGTGCCAGCAGACCCGGGACAGAAGAGACCCAGTACTTC. Its translation is CASRPGTEETQYF.

The chain combines TRBV19 with TRBJ2-1, with 13 positions matching TRBD2. V shed 0 bases, J shed 7 bases, and the junction held 15 bases outside the gene matches. This CDR3 spans 20 amino acids. The V gene's germline CDR1 is LNHDA and CDR2 SQIVND (reference sequence). DNA of the CDR3: TGTGCCAGTAGTATAGAAGAGTCGAGTCGACTAGCGGGAGGTCGGAATGAGCAGTTCTTC. It codes for CASSIEESSRLAGGRNEQFF.

This chain links TRBV29-1 with TRBJ1-2, with D possibly TRBD1 on 6 matching bases. The V gene lost 6 bases and the J gene lost 5 bases, with 16 bases spanning the gap. There are 13 residues in the CDR3. Per the germline V gene, CDR1 is SQVTM and CDR2 is ANQGSEA. This chain's CDR3 is CSVLLERGYGYTF. The CDR3 region has the DNA TGCAGCGTACTCTTAGAGAGGGGGTATGGCTACACCTTC.